These 4 T cell receptor beta chains originate from one sample sequenced in a study of blood T cells in healthy people across ages. Next came a second PCR, run for about 6 to 12 cycles, which used a sample-barcoded 5' primer along with a J-beta primer mix. TCRdb used MiXCR to reprocess the 5' RACE reads, holding one entry per CDR3 protein. Here the sample spans over 700,000 distinct CDR3 sequences, about 55% being singletons. Sequenced input: blood. These receptor sequences come from an elderly man in good health.

A few counts support this clonotype. The chain combines TRBV5-1 with TRBJ1-2; D gene unclear. This CDR3 has 14 amino acids. Germline V lookup: CDR1 SGHRS, CDR2 YFSETQ. Trimming shortened V by 4 bases and J by 3 bases, and 13 bases separated the two germline ends. CDR3 in amino acids: CASSPRSAYYGYTF. CDR3 bases: TGCGCCAGCAGCCCCCGATCTGCCTACTATGGCTACACCTTC.

The V call is TRBV7-8, the J call TRBJ2-7; tentatively, D is TRBD1 (6 bases). Trimming stripped 3 bases from V and 5 bases from J, with 11 bases between. Germline values: CDR1 SGHVS, CDR2 FQNEAQ. The CDR3 runs to 13 residues. CDR3 sequence (DNA): TGTGCCAGCAGCTTCGACAGGAGCCACGAGCAGTACTTC. Residues: CASSFDRSHEQYF.

This clonotype has just a few counts. This chain joins TRBV14 and TRBJ2-1; 11 bases match TRBD2. Per germline, CDR1 SGHDN and CDR2 FVKESK. The CDR3 sequence is 19 residues long. V lost 0 bases, J lost 4 bases, and 11 bases stayed unmatched. CDR3 DNA sequence: TGTGCCAGCAGCCAAGATCGGGCCGGGACTAGCGGTAAATACAATGAGCAGTTCTTC. Translated, it gives CASSQDRAGTSGKYNEQFF.

V and J are TRBV9 and TRBJ2-1; TRBD2 might be the D (7 bases). Trimming left V 6 bases short and J 2 bases short, with 15 bases between. The CDR3 consists of 15 residues. Per germline, CDR1 SGDLS and CDR2 YYNGEE. The CDR3 here is CASTGRDTPYNEQFF. CDR3 bases: TGTGCCAGCACAGGGAGGGACACACCCTACAATGAGCAGTTCTTC. The full variable domain, rest sourced from reference TRBV9 and TRBJ2-1, is DSGVTQTPKHLITATGQRVTLRCSPRSGDLSVYWYQQSLDQGLQFLIQYYNGEERAKGNILERFSAQQFPDLHSELNLSSLELGDSALYFCASTGRDTPYNEQFFGPGTRLTVL.